This T cell receptor (beta chain) is drawn from a study of blood T cell repertoires in COVID-19. Sequencing used immunoSEQ multiplex PCR; TCRdb keeps in-frame clones, though not all of them. The sample carries tens of thousands of clones, roughly 75% recorded once. The V gene lost 0 bases and the J gene lost 5 bases, with 16 bases spanning the gap. CDR3 length: 16 amino acids. From germline, CDR1 is MGHRA and CDR2 YSYEKL. The sample was peripheral blood. This TCR was sampled from a man between 65 and 85 years old with acute or convalescent COVID-19. V and J are TRBV4-1 and TRBJ1-1; D remains ambiguous. The CDR3 bases are TGCGCCAGCAGCCAAGATTTGCGGGGTATGAGAACTGAAGCTTTCTTT. Translating gives CASSQDLRGMRTEAFF.